The clone carrying this TCR beta chain has more than one count but fewer than ten. The data derive from a study of cytomegalovirus exposure and HLA in healthy donors. Trimming cost V 6 bases and J 3 bases, with 12 bases left between them. CDR1 SNHLY and CDR2 FYNNEI come from the germline V gene. The length of the CDR3 is 13 residues. The primer mix had 60 Vbeta and 13 Jbeta primers. Only in-frame clones appear in the TCRdb table, and some are missing; sequencing was by immunoSEQ multiplex PCR. The sample has 120,000 or so clones; about 10% are singletons. Sample: PBMCs. The V call is TRBV2, the J call TRBJ2-7; perhaps TRBD2 as D (5 bases). The TCR sequence derives from a woman between 18 and 30 years old in good health and CMV-seropositive. The CDR3 reads CASRTNRGYEQYF. CDR3 in DNA: TGTGCCAGCAGGACCAACCGGGGCTACGAGCAGTACTTC.